A single sample gave rise to the 24 T cell receptor beta chains below, sequenced in a study of T cells in localized non-small cell lung cancer. The data were produced by immunoSEQ multiplex PCR, yet TCRdb's version contains in-frame clones alone and is incomplete. In the table there are about 14,000 clones, about 80% of which are singletons. The input for sequencing was peripheral blood, taken before any cancer treatment. All receptors derive from a female donor aged 60 or older with stage I squamous cell lung carcinoma.

This chain connects TRBV5-5 to TRBJ2-1; 7 bases fit TRBD2. Per germline, CDR1 SGHKS and CDR2 YYEKEE (reference sequence). The CDR3 length is 15 residues. V gave up 4 bases and J gave up 2 bases; unmatched junction bases: 6. In DNA, the CDR3 is TGTGCCAGCAGCCCGACTAGCCCAACCTACAATGAGCAGTTCTTC. It specifies CASSPTSPTYNEQFF. The whole variable domain, remainder taken from reference TRBV5-5 and TRBJ2-1, is DAGVTQSPTHLIKTRGQQVTLRCSPISGHKSVSWYQQVLGQGPQFIFQYYEKEERGRGNFPDRFSARQFPNYSSELNVNALLLGDSALYLCASSPTSPTYNEQFFGPGTRLTVL.

This clone is a singleton in its sample. This rearrangement joins TRBV9 to TRBJ2-3; 16 bases align to TRBD2. This CDR3 spans 17 amino acids. The germline V gene has CDR1 SGDLS and CDR2 YYNGEE. With 4 bases clipped from V and 5 bases from J, the junction kept 7 bases outside the gene matches. The CDR3 loop reads CASSYGTSGGAIDTQYF. The CDR3 region has the DNA TGTGCCAGCAGCTACGGGACTAGCGGGGGGGCCATAGATACGCAGTATTTT.

The chain combines TRBV7-8 with TRBJ2-5, with D possibly matching TRBD2 (5 bases). V was pared by 4 bases and J by 5 bases, with 14 bases between. The germline gives CDR1 SGHVS, CDR2 FQNEAQ. The CDR3 loop spans 14 amino acids. The CDR3 DNA reads as TGTGCCAGCAGCTCCCTCCTAGCAGACGAGACCCAGTACTTC. Translated, it gives CASSSLLADETQYF.

The rearrangement uses TRBV6-6 and TRBJ1-5; TRBD1 matches at 7 bases. Germline V CDR1 and CDR2: MNHNY, SVGAGI (reference sequence). Trimming removed 4 bases from V and 3 bases from J; junction bases left unmatched: 9. The CDR3 covers 16 residues. The chain's CDR3 is CASSSRGQRNNQPQHF. The CDR3 DNA follows: TGTGCCAGCAGTTCGAGGGGACAGCGCAACAATCAGCCCCAGCATTTT.

This clone has just one count. The V call is TRBV5-6, the J call TRBJ2-4; D is unclear. Trimming pared 0 bases from V and 5 bases from J, leaving 9 bases between. CDR3 size: 14 residues. CDR1 SGHDT and CDR2 YYEEEE come from the germline V gene. DNA of the CDR3: TGTGCCAGCAGCTTGGTAGGACGTGAAAACATTCAGTACTTC. It codes for CASSLVGRENIQYF.

The V and J genes are TRBV6-5 and TRBJ2-5, with a possible D match to TRBD2 (6 bases). Germline lookup yields CDR1 MNHEY and CDR2 SVGAGI. This CDR3 is built from 15 residues. V was pared by 4 bases and J by 7 bases, with 19 bases between. This CDR3 reads CASSSPGVGGRTQYF. CDR3 coding DNA: TGTGCCAGCAGTTCCCCGGGGGTGGGTGGGAGGACCCAGTACTTC.

The CDR3 DNA sequence: TGTGCCAGCAGCTTCGGGCGAAATCAGCCCCAGCATTTT. It is translated as CASSFGRNQPQHF. The chain joins TRBV11-1 to TRBJ1-5; D is uncertain. CDR1 SGHAT and CDR2 FQDESV come from the germline V gene (reference sequence). The CDR3 spans 13 residues. Deletions cut 3 bases from V and 4 bases from J, with 7 bases between.

In DNA, the CDR3 is TGTGCCAGCAGCCAAGATCGCGACAGGGAGGGAGAAAAACTGTTTTTT. This translates into CASSQDRDREGEKLFF. This chain joins TRBV4-2 and TRBJ1-4; 7 nucleotides match TRBD1. CDR3 length: 16 residues. Germline CDR1 LGHNA, CDR2 YNFKEQ. The junction had 9 bases not matched to a gene; V was cut back by 0 bases and J by 8 bases.

The CDR3 coding sequence is TGTGCCAGCAGCTTGGGGGATTCATATGGCTACACCTTC. The encoded protein is CASSLGDSYGYTF. The gene calls are TRBV5-6 and TRBJ1-2; no definite D call. Germline CDR1 and CDR2: SGHDT and YYEEEE. This CDR3 spans 13 amino acids. V lost 0 bases and J lost 5, with 8 bases in between. The variable domain in full, completed from reference TRBV5-6 and TRBJ1-2, reads DAGVTQSPTHLIKTRGQQVTLRCSPKSGHDTVSWYQQALGQGPQFIFQYYEEEERQRGNFPDRFSGHQFPNYSSELNVNALLLGDSALYLCASSLGDSYGYTFGSGTRLTVV.

The rearrangement links TRBV19 to TRBJ2-5; D call uncertain. Matching the DNA end better, TRBJ2-7 makes the J call doubtful. The CDR3 totals 12 residues. Germline V lookup: CDR1 LNHDA, CDR2 SQIVND (reference sequence). The DNA of the CDR3 is TGTGCCAGTAGTCTATCAGCAGCCGAGCAGTACTTC. Translating gives CASSLSAAEQYF.

The chain joins TRBV10-3 to TRBJ2-3, with 10 bases identical to TRBD2. After removal of 6 bases from V and 0 bases from J, the junction contained 3 bases not matched to a gene. Per the germline V gene, CDR1 is ENHRY and CDR2 is SYGVKD. The CDR3 totals 15 residues. The CDR3 sequence: CAIRERGGSTDTQYF. The CDR3 nucleotides read TGTGCCATCAGGGAGCGGGGGGGCAGCACAGATACGCAGTATTTT.

The V call is TRBV2, the J call TRBJ1-2; D is unclear. Trimming left V 3 bases short and J 6 bases short, with 8 bases between. The length of the CDR3 is 12 residues. Germline V gives CDR1 SNHLY, CDR2 FYNNEI. CDR3 nucleotide sequence: TGTGCCAGCAGTGACAGGTGGCATGGCTACACCTTC. Amino acids: CASSDRWHGYTF.

J is TRBJ1-4 and V is TRBV10-3; D is unresolved. The CDR3 loop spans 12 amino acids. The germline CDR1 and CDR2 sequences are ENHRY and SYGVKD. The V and J ends lost 9 bases and 8 bases respectively, with 13 bases between them. CDR3 DNA: TGTGCCATAAAAGGACGCGGGGAAAAACTGTTTTTT. This translates into CAIKGRGEKLFF.

This CDR3 is CASSLEGNTEAFF. CDR3 DNA: TGTGCCAGCAGCTTAGAGGGGAACACTGAAGCTTTCTTT. The chain uses TRBV7-9 and TRBJ1-1, with D unclear. This CDR3 spans 13 amino acids. Per the germline V gene, CDR1 is SEHNR and CDR2 is FQNEAQ (reference sequence). V gave up 1 base and J gave up 1 base, with 4 bases separating them. The full variable domain, rest sourced from reference TRBV7-9 and TRBJ1-1, is DTGVSQNPRHKITKRGQNVTFRCDPISEHNRLYWYRQTLGQGPEFLTYFQNEAQLEKSRLLSDRFSAERPKGSFSTLEIQRTEQGDSAMYLCASSLEGNTEAFFGQGTRLTVV.

The CDR3 protein is CASSPYTAPYEQYF. CDR3 nucleotide sequence: TGTGCCAGCAGCCCTTACACGGCCCCCTACGAGCAGTACTTC. V usage is TRBV11-3 and J usage is TRBJ2-7; D gene uncertain. Trimming shortened V by 5 bases and J by 2 bases, and 13 bases separated the two germline ends. The germline CDR1 and CDR2 sequences are SGHNT and YENEEA. The CDR3 has 14 amino acids. The full variable domain, rest sourced from reference TRBV11-3 and TRBJ2-7, is EAGVVQSPRYKIIEKKQPVAFWCNPISGHNTLYWYLQNLGQGPELLIRYENEEAVDDSQLPKDRFSAERLKGVDSTLKIQPAELGDSAVYLCASSPYTAPYEQYFGPGTRLTVT.

The rearrangement uses TRBV10-2 and TRBJ2-7; D uncertain. Germline CDR1 reads WSHSY; CDR2 reads SAAADI. This CDR3 comprises 13 residues. V dropped 6 bases and J dropped 2 bases, with 11 bases sitting between them. The CDR3 DNA follows: TGCGCCAGCAGCAGGTACACTACCTACGAGCAGTACTTC. Amino acids: CASSRYTTYEQYF.

The J gene is TRBJ2-1, the V gene TRBV19, with 10 bases fitting TRBD2. From germline, CDR1 is LNHDA and CDR2 SQIVND (reference sequence). V lost 4 bases and J lost 6; bases outside the gene matches: 6. CDR3 size: 15 residues. The CDR3 DNA follows: TGTGCCAGTAGTACCACTAGCGGGGCCATCAATGAGCAGTTCTTC. Protein: CASSTTSGAINEQFF.

The V gene is TRBV27, the J gene TRBJ1-5; the D gene is possibly TRBD1 (5 bases). CDR1 and CDR2 from the germline V gene are MNHEY and SMNVEV (reference sequence). The CDR3 runs 15 residues. With 5 bases removed from V and 11 bases from J, the gap between germline ends came to 22 bases. The CDR3 spells CASSPHRGVMGTQHF. The CDR3 DNA follows: TGTGCCAGCAGTCCCCACCGGGGGGTTATGGGGACCCAGCATTTT.

V gene TRBV11-3 combines with J gene TRBJ2-2; D call uncertain. Germline V CDR1 and CDR2: SGHNT, YENEEA. The V end lost 10 bases, the J end lost 6 bases, and 21 bases lay between the germline ends. The CDR3 is 15 amino acids. As DNA, the CDR3 is TGTGCCATCACGCCCGGGTCAGGTATTTCCGGGGAGCTGTTTTTT. Amino acids: CAITPGSGISGELFF.

The CDR3 region has the DNA TGCGCCAGCAGCCAAGTGAACGACAGGGGGGATGAAAAACTGTTTTTT. Its translation: CASSQVNDRGDEKLFF. This rearrangement joins TRBV4-3 to TRBJ1-4; 9 bases match TRBD1. Losses at the gene ends were 1 base for V and 6 bases for J; bases not matched to a gene: 6. The CDR3 loop spans 16 amino acids. Per the germline V gene, CDR1 is LGHNA and CDR2 is YSLEER.

On this clone: One end of the junction is discordant with germline, which a read error may explain. The chain combines TRBV18 with TRBJ2-3, with 7 bases identical to TRBD2. CDR3 length: 17 residues. Germline lookup yields CDR1 KGHSH and CDR2 LQKENI. The DNA for the CDR3 is TGTGCCAGCTCCCCACGAAGGGAGGGATTAGGCACAGATACGCAGTATTTT. It yields the protein CASSPRREGLGTDTQYF.

The chain joins TRBV7-2 to TRBJ1-1, with 8 bases lining up with TRBD1. Trimming at V came to 5 bases and at J to 6 bases, leaving 11 bases not matched to a gene. CDR1 is SGHTA, CDR2 FQGNSA, per germline. This CDR3 comprises 15 residues. Here the CDR3 DNA reads TGTGCCAGCAGCGATTTCCGGACAGGGCGCGCTGAAGCTTTCTTT. This gives the protein CASSDFRTGRAEAFF.

This clone was seen a single time. This chain connects TRBV5-4 to TRBJ1-4, with 12 bases identical to TRBD1. CDR1 is SGHNT, CDR2 YYREEE, per germline (reference sequence). The CDR3 spans 18 residues. V shed 6 bases and J 4 bases; nucleotides not matched to a gene: 13. CDR3 in amino acids: CASTPGPGQGAFNEKLFF. CDR3 bases: TGTGCCAGCACCCCCGGGCCGGGACAGGGGGCTTTTAATGAAAAACTGTTTTTT.

This chain connects TRBV6-1 to TRBJ1-2; D perhaps matches TRBD1 (5 bases). V shed 0 bases and J shed 4 bases, with 12 bases lying between them. There are 15 residues in the CDR3. The germline gives CDR1 MNHNS, CDR2 SASEGT. CDR3 loop: CASSEAAGSGYGYTF. The CDR3 DNA is TGTGCCAGCAGTGAAGCGGCAGGGTCGGGCTATGGCTACACCTTC.